This T cell receptor (beta chain) derives from a study of CD8 T cells in Susac syndrome. Isolation of CD8+ and CD4+ T cells was performed negatively, whereas enrichment of TEMRA cells was done by FACS. An amount of RNA that ranged from roughly 0.45 to 1 ug was reverse transcribed with random hexamers. Coverage of TCR beta CDR3 amplification by immunoSEQ multiplex PCR extended to 54 Vbeta and 13 Jbeta. From the immunoSEQ multiplex PCR reads, TCRdb called clonotypes with MiXCR, one entry per CDR3 protein. This table has over 100,000 distinct CDR3 sequences, about 95% appearing once. The length of the CDR3 is 14 residues. The V and J ends lost 7 bases and 6 bases, in that order; junction bases with no gene match: 7. Germline V gives CDR1 MNHEY, CDR2 SVGAGI.

The TCR originated in a human donor in good health. The sample comprised CD4+ T cells from PBMCs. V is TRBV6-5 and J is TRBJ2-1, with 9 bases fitting TRBD2. CDR3 DNA: TGTGCCAGCAAAATGCGGGAGGGAATCAATGAGCAGTTCTTC. Translating gives CASKMREGINEQFF.